This T cell receptor (beta chain) was observed in a study of blood T cell repertoires in COVID-19. The CDR3 contains 17 residues. V lost 1 base to trimming and J lost 0 bases; unmatched junction nucleotides: 2. The germline CDR1 and CDR2 sequences are SEHNR and FQNEAQ (reference sequence). How the authors handled the data: The authors estimated nucleated cell counts from reference gene primer amplification. Clones were sequenced by immunoSEQ multiplex PCR, and TCRdb holds only the in-frame ones, with some missing. V and J calls and clone size are given by that table; D and trimming were obtained from the DNA. This table has about 99,000 clones, 79% appearing once.

The sequence derives from an elderly woman with active or convalescent COVID-19. The chain has TRBV7-9 and TRBJ2-7; the match to TRBD2 covers 14 bases. Material for sequencing was peripheral blood. The CDR3 here is CASSLVGTSGSSYEQYF. In DNA form, the CDR3 reads TGTGCCAGCAGCTTAGTTGGGACTAGCGGGAGCTCCTACGAGCAGTACTTC.